Sequencing of this T cell receptor (beta chain) was carried out in a study of T cell changes during pregnancy in multiple sclerosis (dated by TCRdb to about 2019). For the wider study: The study looked at changes in the T cell repertoire across pregnancy in women with multiple sclerosis.

The library was obtained by the immunoSEQ multiplex PCR assay. Not all clones reach the TCRdb copy of this immuneACCESS table, which keeps in-frame sequences only. Checked studies attribute under half of the gap to unresolved V genes and leave the rest unexplained. Here the sample has 65,000 to 85,000 clones; 80% to 95% occur a single time. The ten largest clones take up approximately 1.5% of the sample. Details on this clone: The clone's antigen remains unknown. The sample holds no much larger clone one base away, and base qualities are not on file.

The germline V gene sets CDR1 to SQVTM and CDR2 to ANQGSEA. Its CDR3 holds 13 amino acids, cysteine through phenylalanine. The CDR3 DNA has 39 bases and is translated from base 1. Here V drops 5 bases and J drops 3 bases, and the junction holds 5 bases not matched to any gene. This material consisted of peripheral blood, taken in the second trimester of pregnancy. This sequence originates from a female donor with multiple sclerosis, enrolled in a pregnancy study. This chain is built from TRBV29-1 and TRBJ1-1, with 8 junctional bases fitting TRBD1. The CDR3 in this case is CSVLRGLYTEAFF. The DNA is TGCAGCGTTCTCAGGGGGCTGTACACTGAAGCTTTCTTT.